These 13 T cell receptor beta chains were all obtained from the same sample, sequenced in a study of vaccination and CD4 T cells after COVID-19 (dated by TCRdb to 2021 to 2024). These TCRs are of unknown antigen specificity. The sample's treatment or condition label, decoded: approximately nine-day PBMC culture with coronavirus spike peptide pools or control peptides (ViraFEST assay). Library method: PCR. The instrument given in TCRdb is Illumina iSeq 100. DNA from cultured CD4+ T cells was subjected to TCR sequencing with the Oncomine TCR Beta short-read assay at the Johns Hopkins FTIC core. In-frame beta chains were kept once TCRdb had trimmed the public reads at Q25 with fastp and called clones with MiXCR. Rows with one shared CDR3 protein collapse into an entry with the most common genes and DNA. In all, the sample holds about 15,000 distinct CDR3 sequences, and 35% to 50% of those were seen once. 5.5% to 6.5% of the sample comes from the top ten.

The sample in question was CD4+ T cells from blood, cultured in vitro, obtained before SARS-CoV-2 vaccination. The receptor source for this set is a human donor who had recovered from COVID-19.

J is TRBJ2-7 and V is TRBV2; 8 bases match TRBD2. Germline values: CDR1 SNHLY, CDR2 FYNNEI. The CDR3 spans 15 residues. The V and J ends lost 0 bases and 3 bases, in that order; junction bases with no gene match: 4. CDR3 sequence: CASSEAGTRVYEQYF. The CDR3 DNA reads TGTGCCAGCAGTGAAGCGGGGACTAGGGTCTACGAGCAGTACTTC.

This clonotype was detected a few times. The genes are TRBV6-2 or TRBV6-3 and TRBJ1-1; D gene ambiguous. In germline, CDR1 is MNHEY, CDR2 SVGEGT. CDR3 length: 16 amino acids. Trimming shortened V by 4 bases and J by 0 bases, and 15 bases separated the two germline ends. The CDR3 sequence is CASSSLPAALNTEAFF. The CDR3 region has the DNA TGTGCCAGCAGTTCCCTCCCGGCAGCTTTGAACACTGAAGCTTTCTTT.

V usage is TRBV28 and J usage is TRBJ2-7; no clear D gene. The V end lost 4 bases, the J end lost 3 bases, and 7 bases lay between the germline ends. Germline assignment: CDR1 MDHEN and CDR2 SYDVKM. The CDR3 is made up of 12 amino acids. The CDR3 DNA reads TGTGCCAGCAGTTGGACGTTCTACGAGCAGTACTTC. This sequence encodes CASSWTFYEQYF.

This clonotype was recorded once. V usage is TRBV28 and J usage is TRBJ1-6, with TRBD1 identical over 8 bases. Unmatched junction bases numbered 7, after V lost 5 bases and J lost 10 bases. The CDR3 length is 14 residues. From germline, CDR1 is MDHEN and CDR2 SYDVKM. Here the CDR3 reads CASSTGGRESPLHF. Here the CDR3 DNA reads TGTGCCAGCAGTACAGGGGGAAGAGAATCACCCCTCCACTTT.

V usage is TRBV19 and J usage is TRBJ2-1, with TRBD2 identical over 10 bases. Germline values: CDR1 LNHDA, CDR2 SQIVND (reference sequence). This CDR3 contains 17 residues. V shed 1 base and J 2 bases; nucleotides not matched to a gene: 5. CDR3 residues: CASSIVLAGVTYNEQFF. The CDR3 bases are TGTGCCAGTAGTATAGTTCTAGCGGGAGTGACCTACAATGAGCAGTTCTTC.

The chain employs TRBV6-5 and TRBJ2-1, with 8 bases fitting TRBD1. CDR1 and CDR2 from the germline V gene are MNHEY and SVGAGI. The CDR3 sequence is 15 residues long. V was pared by 2 bases and J by 8 bases, with 8 bases of the junction left unmatched. CDR3 DNA sequence: TGTGCCAGCAGTTACACGGGGACAGGTAACTATGAGCAGTTCTTC. The encoded protein is CASSYTGTGNYEQFF.

The chain joins TRBV12-3 or TRBV12-4 to TRBJ2-7; possibly TRBD1 or TRBD2 for D (5 bases each). The CDR3 loop spans 13 amino acids. The V end lost 3 bases, the J end lost 2 bases, and 8 bases lay between the germline ends. For the CDR3, the DNA is TGTGCCAGCAGTTTTGGGGGAACCTACGAGCAGTACTTC. Amino acids: CASSFGGTYEQYF.

The sample holds a few counts of this clonotype. This chain joins TRBV20-1 and TRBJ2-6; 11 bases are a match to TRBD1. The CDR3 consists of 18 residues. The J segment lost 1 base and the V segment lost 5 bases, leaving 10 bases of the junction unmatched. Germline CDR1 is DFQATT and CDR2 is SNEGSKA (reference sequence). CDR3 nucleotides: TGCAGTGCTGTGACCCCGGGACAGGGGGTTTCTGGGGCCAACGTCCTGACTTTC. Its protein product is CSAVTPGQGVSGANVLTF.

Written as DNA, the CDR3 is TGTGCCAGCAGTGAAAGGACTAGCGGCTACTACAATGAGCAGTTCTTC. It encodes CASSERTSGYYNEQFF. V gene TRBV6-1 combines with J gene TRBJ2-1; 10 bases fit TRBD2. The CDR3 loop spans 16 amino acids. The V gene end was trimmed by 2 bases and the J gene end by 3 bases; junction bases not matched to a gene: 4. Germline CDR1 is MNHNS and CDR2 is SASEGT.

V gene TRBV19 combines with J gene TRBJ2-6; 9 bases align to TRBD1. The germline gives CDR1 LNHDA, CDR2 SQIVND (reference sequence). Trimming cost V 6 bases and J 0 bases; bases outside gene matches: 6. This CDR3 is built from 17 residues. The CDR3 region has the DNA TGTGCCAGTAGGGGGACAGGGTCTCCCTCTGGGGCCAACGTCCTGACTTTC. Its protein product is CASRGTGSPSGANVLTF.

This clonotype was observed a handful of times. The chain links TRBV7-2 to TRBJ2-3; TRBD1 matches 9 bases. CDR1 is SGHTA, CDR2 FQGNSA, per germline. The ends lost 6 bases at V and 2 bases at J; junction bases unmatched: 3. This CDR3 contains 14 residues. DNA for the CDR3: TGTGCCAGCAGACAGGGGGCCTCCACAGATACGCAGTATTTT. Translated: CASRQGASTDTQYF.

The chain has TRBV7-2 and TRBJ2-4; D unresolved. Germline V gene lookup returns CDR1 SGHTA and CDR2 FQGNSA. CDR3 size: 15 residues. V was pared by 2 bases and J by 3 bases, with 11 bases between. As DNA, the CDR3 is TGTGCCAGCAGCTTACCGCGACGTGGCAAAAACATTCAGTACTTC. It translates to CASSLPRRGKNIQYF.

The chain has TRBV5-1 and TRBJ2-7, with 8 bases identical to TRBD1. Germline CDR1 and CDR2: SGHRS and YFSETQ. V trimming: 4 bases; J trimming: 3 bases; junction bases outside the gene matches: 12. This CDR3 contains 16 residues. CDR3 in amino acids: CASSLGSGQVDYEQYF. The CDR3 bases are TGCGCCAGCAGCCTTGGGTCGGGACAGGTGGACTACGAGCAGTACTTC.